This TCR beta chain was retrieved from a study of PD-1 blockade in classical Hodgkin lymphoma. Study summary: Patients were administered nivolumab (3 mg/kg intravenously) every 2 weeks. Points from the study as a whole: Baseline TCR diversity was reportedly lower in newly diagnosed patients than healthy donors. For complete responders, baseline diversity was comparable to that of newly diagnosed patients.

The germline V gene has CDR1 SNHLY and CDR2 FYNNEI. V was cut by 6 bases and J by 6 bases, with 14 bases left in between. The CDR3 is 13 residues long. Indicated time point: cycle 4 day 1 (C4D1), after 6 weeks of nivolumab. Each patient relapsed following autologous stem cell transplantation, and prior brentuximab vedotin exposure differed. Regarding this clone: Its specificity is unknown.

TCRdb keeps only in-frame clones here, not all; method: immunoSEQ multiplex PCR. Of 20,000 to 25,000 clones in the sample, about 72% were seen once. The chain is built from TRBV2 and TRBJ1-2; D may be TRBD1 (5 bases). This receptor was identified in a human donor with classical Hodgkin lymphoma. Material: peripheral blood mononuclear cells (PBMCs), obtained before the fourth cycle of nivolumab. The CDR3 DNA reads TGTGCCAGCAGGGATGGGGCGAAAGATGGCTACACCTTC. Residues: CASRDGAKDGYTF.